This TCR beta chain originates from a study of T cell clonotyping in hematopoietic cell transplantation. Notes on the study in general: Graft donor and pretransplant recipient Inverse Simpson Index values predicted broader posttransplant TCR diversity.

This clone was seen only once. Antigen: not known. Assay: immunoSEQ multiplex PCR; the TCRdb copy retains only in-frame clones and omits some. This sample has some 9,300 clones, with approximately 55% found just once. The germline gives CDR1 SQVTM, CDR2 ANQGSEA. The CDR3 is 12 amino acids. The V end lost 3 bases, the J end lost 3 bases, and 8 bases lay between the germline ends. Sequences were derived from peripheral blood mononuclear cells, sampled 100 days after allogeneic stem cell transplant. This clonotype originated in a female patient aged 50-65 years who had an allogeneic stem cell transplant from an unrelated donor, so the T cells may come from the graft donor. Some clones in this sample may be carry-over from other donors' samples. The rearrangement uses TRBV29-1 and TRBJ1-2, with D unclear. CDR3 amino acids: CSVDGPYYGYTF. The CDR3 DNA reads TGCAGCGTTGATGGGCCATACTATGGCTACACCTTC.